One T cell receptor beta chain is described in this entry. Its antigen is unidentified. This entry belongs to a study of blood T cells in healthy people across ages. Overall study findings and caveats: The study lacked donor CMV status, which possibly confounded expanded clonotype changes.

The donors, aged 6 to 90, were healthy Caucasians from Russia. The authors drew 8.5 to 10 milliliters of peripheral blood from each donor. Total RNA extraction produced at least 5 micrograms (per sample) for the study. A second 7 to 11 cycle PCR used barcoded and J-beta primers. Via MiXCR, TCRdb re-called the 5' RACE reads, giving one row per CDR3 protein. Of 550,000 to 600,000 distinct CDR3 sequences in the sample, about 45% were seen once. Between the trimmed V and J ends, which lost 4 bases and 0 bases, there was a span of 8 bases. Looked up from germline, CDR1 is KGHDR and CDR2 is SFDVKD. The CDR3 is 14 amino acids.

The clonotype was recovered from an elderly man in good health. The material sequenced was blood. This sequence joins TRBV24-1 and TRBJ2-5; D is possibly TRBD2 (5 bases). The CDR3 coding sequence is TGTGCCACCAGTGACCGGAGGTACCAAGAGACCCAGTACTTC. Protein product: CATSDRRYQETQYF.